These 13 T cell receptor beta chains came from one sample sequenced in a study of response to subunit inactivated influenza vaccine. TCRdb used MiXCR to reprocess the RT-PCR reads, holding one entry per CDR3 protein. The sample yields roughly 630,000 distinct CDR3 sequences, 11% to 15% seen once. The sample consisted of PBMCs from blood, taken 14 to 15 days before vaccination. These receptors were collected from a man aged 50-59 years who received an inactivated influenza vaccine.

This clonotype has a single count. For the CDR3, the DNA is TGTGCCAGCAGGGTGGGACCGGGTTATCTGCCCCAGCATTTT. Its protein product is CASRVGPGYLPQHF. The chain uses TRBV27 and TRBJ1-5; D possibly corresponds to TRBD1 (5 bases). V was trimmed by 6 bases and J by 9 bases, leaving 18 bases between them. Germline V gene lookup returns CDR1 MNHEY and CDR2 SMNVEV (reference sequence). The CDR3 runs 14 residues.

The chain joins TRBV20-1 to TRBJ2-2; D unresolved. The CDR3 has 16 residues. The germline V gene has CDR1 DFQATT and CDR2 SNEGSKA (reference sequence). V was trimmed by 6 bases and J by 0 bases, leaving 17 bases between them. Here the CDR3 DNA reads TGCAGTGCCTCAGAACGACCCGTAACGAACACCGGGGAGCTGTTTTTT. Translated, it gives CSASERPVTNTGELFF.

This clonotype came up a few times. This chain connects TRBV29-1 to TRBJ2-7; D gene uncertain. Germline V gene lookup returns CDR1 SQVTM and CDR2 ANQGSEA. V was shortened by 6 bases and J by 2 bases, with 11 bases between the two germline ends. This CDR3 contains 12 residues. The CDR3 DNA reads TGCAGCGTGTCGGAACCGCCCTACGAGCAGTACTTC. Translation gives CSVSEPPYEQYF.

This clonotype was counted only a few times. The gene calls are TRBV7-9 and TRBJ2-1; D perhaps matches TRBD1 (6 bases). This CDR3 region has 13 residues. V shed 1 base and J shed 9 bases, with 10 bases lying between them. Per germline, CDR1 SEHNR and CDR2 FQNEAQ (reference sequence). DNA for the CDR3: TGTGCCAGCAGCTTAGTCACAGGGAGTGAGCAGTTCTTC. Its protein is CASSLVTGSEQFF.

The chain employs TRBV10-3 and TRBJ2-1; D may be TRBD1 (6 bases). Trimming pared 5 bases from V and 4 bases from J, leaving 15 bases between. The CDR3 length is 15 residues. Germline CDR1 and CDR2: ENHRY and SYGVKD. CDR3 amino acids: CAISSDRKSYNEQFF. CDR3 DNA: TGTGCCATCAGTTCGGACAGAAAATCTTACAATGAGCAGTTCTTC.

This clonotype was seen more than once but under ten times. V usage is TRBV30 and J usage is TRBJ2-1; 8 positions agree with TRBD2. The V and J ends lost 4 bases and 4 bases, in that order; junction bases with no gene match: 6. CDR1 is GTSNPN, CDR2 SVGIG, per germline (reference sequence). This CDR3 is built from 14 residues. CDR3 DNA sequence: TGTGCCTGGAACCCGGCGGGGGGTTACAATGAGCAGTTCTTC. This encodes CAWNPAGGYNEQFF. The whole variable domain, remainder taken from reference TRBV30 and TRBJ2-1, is SQTIHQWPATLVQPVGSPLSLECTVEGTSNPNLYWYRQAAGRGLQLLFYSVGIGQISSEVPQNLSASRPQDRQFILSSKKLLLSDSGFYLCAWNPAGGYNEQFFGPGTRLTVL.

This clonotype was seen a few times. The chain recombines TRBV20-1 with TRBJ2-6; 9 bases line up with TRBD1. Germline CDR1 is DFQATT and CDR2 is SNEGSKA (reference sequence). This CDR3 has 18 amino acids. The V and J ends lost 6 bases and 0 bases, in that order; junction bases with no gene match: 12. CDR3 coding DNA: TGCAGTGCCCGACCCGTTGGACAGGGGATCTCTGGGGCCAACGTCCTGACTTTC. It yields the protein CSARPVGQGISGANVLTF.

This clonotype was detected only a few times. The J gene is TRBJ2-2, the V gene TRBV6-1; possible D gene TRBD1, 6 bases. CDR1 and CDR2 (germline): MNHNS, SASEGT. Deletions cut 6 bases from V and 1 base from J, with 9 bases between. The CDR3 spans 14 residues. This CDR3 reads CASSRQENTGELFF. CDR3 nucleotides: TGTGCCAGCAGCCGACAGGAGAACACCGGGGAGCTGTTTTTT.

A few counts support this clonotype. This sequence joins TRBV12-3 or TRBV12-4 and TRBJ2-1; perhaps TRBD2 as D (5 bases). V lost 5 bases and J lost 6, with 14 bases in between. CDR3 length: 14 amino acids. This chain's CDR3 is CASSRQAGGNEQFF. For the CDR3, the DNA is TGTGCCAGCAGTCGCCAGGCCGGAGGCAATGAGCAGTTCTTC.

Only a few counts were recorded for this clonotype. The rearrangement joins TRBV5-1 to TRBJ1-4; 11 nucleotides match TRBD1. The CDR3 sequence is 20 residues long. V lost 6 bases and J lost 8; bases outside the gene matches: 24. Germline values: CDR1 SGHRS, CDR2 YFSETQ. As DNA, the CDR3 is TGCGCCAGCAAAAAGGGAGTCCCCGGGACAGGGGGTAATTCGCGGGAAAAACTGTTTTTT. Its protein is CASKKGVPGTGGNSREKLFF.

The CDR3, as DNA: TGCAGTGCTAGAGTGCTAGCGGAGCCGATGTACGAGCAGTACTTC. Translated: CSARVLAEPMYEQYF. The chain combines TRBV20-1 with TRBJ2-7; 7 bases match TRBD2. Trimming took 1 base from V and 4 from J; bases not matched to a gene: 10. CDR1 DFQATT and CDR2 SNEGSKA come from the germline V gene (reference sequence). The CDR3 is made up of 15 amino acids.

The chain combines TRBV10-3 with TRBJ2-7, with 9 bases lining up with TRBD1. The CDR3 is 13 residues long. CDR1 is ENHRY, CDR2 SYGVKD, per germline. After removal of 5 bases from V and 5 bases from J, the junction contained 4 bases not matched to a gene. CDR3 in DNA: TGTGCCATCAGTTTACAGGGGGCCCACGAGCAGTACTTC. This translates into CAISLQGAHEQYF.

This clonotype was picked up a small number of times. The CDR3 here is CSAVAGVQETQYF. The CDR3 coding sequence is TGCAGTGCCGTAGCGGGGGTACAAGAGACCCAGTACTTC. The V gene is TRBV20-1, the J gene TRBJ2-5; 9 bases are a match to TRBD2. CDR1 is DFQATT and CDR2 is SNEGSKA in the germline V gene (reference sequence). This CDR3 contains 13 residues. The J segment lost 2 bases and the V segment lost 6 bases, leaving 4 bases of the junction unmatched.